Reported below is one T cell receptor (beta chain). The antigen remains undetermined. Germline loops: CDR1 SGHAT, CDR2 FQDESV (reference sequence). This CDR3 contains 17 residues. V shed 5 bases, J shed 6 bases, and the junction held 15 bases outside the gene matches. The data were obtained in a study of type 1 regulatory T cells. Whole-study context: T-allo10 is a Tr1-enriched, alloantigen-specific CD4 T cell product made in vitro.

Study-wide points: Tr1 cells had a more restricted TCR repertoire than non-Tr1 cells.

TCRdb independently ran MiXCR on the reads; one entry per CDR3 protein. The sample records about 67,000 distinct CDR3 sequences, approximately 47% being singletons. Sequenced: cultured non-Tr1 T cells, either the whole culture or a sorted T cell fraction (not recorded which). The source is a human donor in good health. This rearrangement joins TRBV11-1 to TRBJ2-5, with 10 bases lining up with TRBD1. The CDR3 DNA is TGTGCCAGCAGCCCTCGGCGGGGGACAGGGGACTTGAAGACCCAGTACTTC. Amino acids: CASSPRRGTGDLKTQYF.